This record covers a single TCR beta chain. This CDR3 is built from 15 residues. Germline CDR1 reads ENHRY; CDR2 reads SYGVKD. The junction had 5 bases not matched to a gene; V was cut back by 1 base and J by 5 bases. Using genomic DNA as the template, TCR beta VDJ and CDR3 profiling was carried out. TCRdb reprocessed the reads via MiXCR and lists one record per CDR3 protein. The profile shows some 190,000 distinct CDR3 sequences, roughly half of them singletons. This record comes from a study of CD8+CD57+ T cells in acquired aplastic anemia. The source of this sequence is a human donor in good health, serving as a control. The specimen sequenced was sorted CD4+, CD8+, or CD8+CD57+ T cells (not recorded which) from PBMCs. The chain joins TRBV10-3 to TRBJ2-5; 9 positions agree with TRBD1. The CDR3 sequence: CAISEYGQGMETQYF. CDR3 bases: TGTGCCATCAGTGAGTACGGACAGGGGATGGAGACCCAGTACTTC.